This TCR beta chain was sequenced for a study of post-analysis software for immune sequencing data. The authors incorporated unique molecular identifiers into the TCR beta cDNA libraries. Each sample of about 0.9 to 11 million input T cells yielded around 500,000 cDNA molecules, so each molecule approximated one T cell. Via MiXCR, TCRdb re-called the PCR reads, giving one row per CDR3 protein. The sample records around 400,000 distinct CDR3 sequences, approximately 37% being singletons. Findings and limits, study-wide: Strong co-clustering by F measure was seen for same-batch samples. Among four to six TRBV segments more frequent in patients than controls were TRBV5-6, TRBV5-1 and TRBV20-1. Significantly decreased normalized Chao1 diversity was recorded for multiple sclerosis patients relative to controls.

As regards this clonotype: Its antigen remains unknown.

Trimming removed 4 bases from V and 5 bases from J; junction bases left unmatched: 7. Germline CDR1 SGHRS, CDR2 YFSETQ. The CDR3 contains 14 residues. The source is a girl aged 2-10 years with multiple sclerosis. The chain uses TRBV5-1 and TRBJ1-2, with 8 bases identical to TRBD1. Sequencing was performed on blood. The CDR3 nucleotides are TGCGCCAGCAGCACGACAGGGGATTCGTATGGCTACACCTTC. Residues: CASSTTGDSYGYTF.